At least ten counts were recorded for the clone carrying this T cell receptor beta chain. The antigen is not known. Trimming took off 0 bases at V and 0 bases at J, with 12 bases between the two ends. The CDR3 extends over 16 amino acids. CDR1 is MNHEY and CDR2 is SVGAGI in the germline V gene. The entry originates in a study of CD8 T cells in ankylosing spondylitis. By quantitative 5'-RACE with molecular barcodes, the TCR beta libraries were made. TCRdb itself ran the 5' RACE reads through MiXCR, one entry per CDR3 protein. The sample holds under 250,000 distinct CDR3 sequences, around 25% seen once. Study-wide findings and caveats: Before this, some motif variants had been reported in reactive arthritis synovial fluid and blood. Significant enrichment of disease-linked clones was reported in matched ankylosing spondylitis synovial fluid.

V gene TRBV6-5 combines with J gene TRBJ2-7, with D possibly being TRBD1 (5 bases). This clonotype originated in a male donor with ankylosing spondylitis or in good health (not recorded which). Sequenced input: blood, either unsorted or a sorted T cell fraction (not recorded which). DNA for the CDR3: TGTGCCAGCAGTTACTCATACAGGTCGAGCTCCTACGAGCAGTACTTC. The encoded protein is CASSYSYRSSSYEQYF.